These 26 T cell receptor beta chains were sequenced from one sample in a study of blood T cell repertoires in COVID-19. Generated by immunoSEQ multiplex PCR, the TCRdb table keeps only in-frame clones and is missing some. The table lists 120,000 to 150,000 clones, over 75% of them singletons. The source material was peripheral blood. These receptors all stem from a man aged 60 to 69 with active or convalescent COVID-19.

The rearrangement links TRBV5-6 to TRBJ1-2, with 8 bases that match TRBD1. The CDR3 runs to 13 residues. In germline, CDR1 is SGHDT, CDR2 YYEEEE. The ends lost 1 base at V and 6 bases at J; junction bases unmatched: 2. The CDR3, as DNA: TGTGCCAGCAGCTTGTCGACAGGGGATGGCTACACCTTC. Amino acids: CASSLSTGDGYTF.

This chain connects TRBV7-3 to TRBJ2-1; TRBD2 agrees at 7 bases. The CDR3 is 15 amino acids. J gave up 7 bases and V 0 bases, and 6 bases lay outside the gene matches. CDR1 is SGHTA and CDR2 is FQGTGA in the germline V gene. This CDR3 is CASSLTRDYENEQFF. The CDR3 bases are TGTGCCAGCAGCTTAACCCGGGACTATGAGAATGAGCAGTTCTTC.

This clone was picked up a small number of times. V gene TRBV5-1 combines with J gene TRBJ1-3; 9 bases align to TRBD1. Per the germline V gene, CDR1 is SGHRS and CDR2 is YFSETQ. The ends lost 4 bases at V and 4 bases at J; junction bases unmatched: 9. The length of the CDR3 is 16 residues. The DNA of the CDR3 is TGCGCCAGCAGCCCGAAACCCGGGACAGGGGGAAACACCATATATTTT. The encoded protein is CASSPKPGTGGNTIYF.

The V gene is TRBV28, the J gene TRBJ2-5; D perhaps matches TRBD1 (5 bases). V lost 5 bases and J lost 4, with 14 bases in between. Germline lookup yields CDR1 MDHEN and CDR2 SYDVKM. The CDR3 spans 14 residues. As DNA, the CDR3 is TGTGCCAGCAGTCAAGGTGGGGCAAGAGAGACCCAGTACTTC. It translates to CASSQGGARETQYF.

The V call is TRBV19, the J call TRBJ2-7, with a possible D match to TRBD2 (6 bases). V was pared by 8 bases and J by 6 bases, with 23 bases between. CDR3 length equals 15 residues. Germline CDR1 reads LNHDA; CDR2 reads SQIVND (reference sequence). The CDR3 DNA reads as TGTGCCAGTGGAACCGGGACTCAAGTTCTCGGCGAGCAGTACTTC. Protein product: CASGTGTQVLGEQYF.

Comment on this clone: The sample has other DNA sequences that encode this CDR3 too. The chain joins TRBV28 to TRBJ1-4, with TRBD1 matching 9 bases. The junction had 6 bases not matched to a gene; V was cut back by 4 bases and J by 0 bases. The CDR3 is 17 amino acids. Germline values: CDR1 MDHEN, CDR2 SYDVKM. The CDR3 is CASSSPGQGATNEKLFF. Written as DNA, the CDR3 is TGTGCCAGCAGTTCCCCGGGACAGGGAGCAACTAATGAAAAACTGTTTTTT.

The genes are TRBV10-3 and TRBJ1-1; TRBD1 matches at 10 bases. The V gene end was trimmed by 7 bases and the J gene end by 0 bases; junction bases not matched to a gene: 8. The CDR3 runs to 16 residues. Per germline, CDR1 ENHRY and CDR2 SYGVKD. CDR3 region: CAIKRPGQGLNTEAFF. CDR3 in DNA: TGTGCCATCAAACGTCCGGGACAGGGGTTGAACACTGAAGCTTTCTTT.

This clone was detected once. V usage is TRBV9 and J usage is TRBJ1-6; TRBD1 agrees at 8 bases. Germline V gene data show CDR1 as SGDLS and CDR2 as YYNGEE. Trimming at V came to 1 base and at J to 0 bases, leaving 6 bases not matched to a gene. The CDR3 loop spans 18 amino acids. The DNA for the CDR3 is TGTGCCAGCAGCGTAAGGGACAGGATGAGCTCCTATAATTCACCCCTCCACTTT. Amino acid sequence: CASSVRDRMSSYNSPLHF.

CDR3: CASSIRAGGRTDTQYF. CDR3 nucleotide sequence: TGTGCCAGCAGCATCCGAGCGGGAGGCCGCACAGATACGCAGTATTTT. The genes are TRBV7-2 and TRBJ2-3; 9 positions match TRBD2. The CDR3 has 16 residues. Germline V CDR1 and CDR2: SGHTA, FQGNSA. The ends lost 5 bases at V and 1 base at J; junction bases unmatched: 7.

The chain is built from TRBV18 and TRBJ2-7, with 11 bases lining up with TRBD1. This CDR3 has 15 residues. V was clipped by 2 bases and J by 4 bases; unmatched bases: 4. Germline lookup yields CDR1 KGHSH and CDR2 LQKENI. This CDR3 is CASSPGTGGNYEQYF. The CDR3 nucleotides are TGTGCCAGCTCACCAGGGACAGGGGGTAATTACGAGCAGTACTTC.

The chain is built from TRBV30 and TRBJ1-4; no reliable D call. Germline CDR1 is GTSNPN and CDR2 is SVGIG (reference sequence). The V gene lost 3 bases and the J gene lost 0 bases, with 8 bases spanning the gap. The CDR3 covers 14 residues. This chain's CDR3 is CAWRRTATNEKLFF. CDR3 in DNA: TGTGCCTGGAGGAGGACTGCAACTAATGAAAAACTGTTTTTT.

The V call is TRBV27, the J call TRBJ1-2; TRBD1 agrees at 7 bases. Per germline, CDR1 MNHEY and CDR2 SMNVEV (reference sequence). V lost 6 bases to trimming and J lost 1 base; unmatched junction nucleotides: 5. The CDR3 is made up of 14 amino acids. CDR3 bases: TGTGCCAGCAGCAAGACAGGGAATAACTATGGCTACACCTTC. Its protein is CASSKTGNNYGYTF.

The V and J genes are TRBV13 and TRBJ2-2; 7 nucleotides line up with TRBD2. CDR1 is PRHDT and CDR2 is FYEKMQ in the germline V gene (reference sequence). CDR3 length equals 15 residues. With 5 bases clipped from V and 4 bases from J, the junction kept 7 bases outside the gene matches. CDR3 coding DNA: TGTGCCAGCAGCGCTGGGGGGGGAACCACCGGGGAGCTGTTTTTT. This gives the protein CASSAGGGTTGELFF. Combining the CDR3 with reference TRBV13 and TRBJ2-2 gives the whole variable domain AAGVIQSPRHLIKEKRETATLKCYPIPRHDTVYWYQQGPGQDPQFLISFYEKMQSDKGSIPDRFSAQQFSDYHSELNMSSLELGDSALYFCASSAGGGTTGELFFGEGSRLTVL.

This sequence joins TRBV24-1 and TRBJ2-7, with a tentative D call TRBD1 (5 bases). The CDR3 loop spans 12 amino acids. V lost 4 bases and J lost 3, with 6 bases in between. The germline V gene encodes CDR1 KGHDR and CDR2 SFDVKD. The CDR3 sequence: CATSDQGYEQYF. CDR3 nucleotides: TGTGCCACCAGTGACCAGGGCTACGAGCAGTACTTC.

This clone appeared once. The genes are TRBV4-1 and TRBJ1-6, with a weak D call TRBD1 (6 bases). Germline CDR1 and CDR2: MGHRA and YSYEKL. The ends were cut back, 0 bases at V and 6 bases at J, with 15 bases in the middle. The CDR3 has 17 amino acids. The CDR3 protein is CASSQEKSVRGNSPLHF. The CDR3 nucleotides are TGCGCCAGCAGCCAAGAAAAAAGCGTCAGGGGTAATTCACCCCTCCACTTT.

The sample holds one count of this clone. V is TRBV3-1 (or the pseudogene TRBV3-2) and J is TRBJ2-7; 7 positions match TRBD1. V lost 4 bases, J lost 7 bases, and 7 bases stayed unmatched. CDR3 length: 13 residues. CDR1 is LGHDT and CDR2 is YNNKEL in the germline V gene (reference sequence). CDR3 coding DNA: TGTGCCAGCAGCCCGACAGGGAATGTGGAGCAGTACTTC. As protein: CASSPTGNVEQYF.

The chain couples TRBV23-1 to TRBJ2-6; 9 nucleotides match TRBD1. TRBV23-1 falls under the ORF class, with uncertain function. The trim removed 7 bases at V and 0 bases at J, leaving 7 bases unmatched. The CDR3 is made up of 17 amino acids. Written as DNA, the CDR3 is TGCGCCAGCAACCGGGACAGGGCTTTCTCTGGGGCCAACGTCCTGACTTTC. Protein product: CASNRDRAFSGANVLTF.

This clone was counted many times. The rearrangement links TRBV29-1 to TRBJ1-2, with D unresolved. The CDR3 spans 12 residues. With 5 bases removed from V and 4 bases from J, the gap between germline ends came to 11 bases. Germline CDR1 is SQVTM and CDR2 is ANQGSEA. CDR3 sequence (DNA): TGCAGCGTTCTACGGGAATCCTATGGCTACACCTTC. Encoded protein: CSVLRESYGYTF.

The gene calls are TRBV9 and TRBJ2-3; 8 bases map to TRBD2. Germline values: CDR1 SGDLS, CDR2 YYNGEE. This CDR3 spans 18 amino acids. Unmatched junction bases numbered 10, after V lost 1 base and J lost 0 bases. CDR3 region: CASSVPRWSSGSTDTQYF. The CDR3 DNA sequence: TGTGCCAGCAGCGTACCCCGGTGGTCTAGCGGGAGCACAGATACGCAGTATTTT.

This chain connects TRBV28 to TRBJ2-7, with a tentative D call TRBD2 (5 bases). The CDR3 consists of 15 residues. Trimming removed 6 bases from V and 1 base from J, with 16 bases in between. Germline assignment: CDR1 MDHEN and CDR2 SYDVKM. The CDR3 region is CASSPPPGISYEQYF. In nucleotides, the CDR3 is TGTGCCAGCAGCCCGCCCCCGGGAATTTCCTACGAGCAGTACTTC.

V gene TRBV11-2 combines with J gene TRBJ2-7; 15 nucleotides align to TRBD2. After removal of 5 bases from V and 4 bases from J, the junction contained 9 bases not matched to a gene. This CDR3 region has 17 residues. Germline V lookup: CDR1 SGHAT, CDR2 FQNNGV. CDR3 protein: CASSPPGLAGGRYEQYF. CDR3 DNA: TGTGCCAGCAGCCCCCCCGGACTAGCGGGAGGGAGATACGAGCAGTACTTC.

The chain couples TRBV5-5 to TRBJ2-7; tentatively, D is TRBD2 (7 bases). The V and J ends lost 4 bases and 3 bases respectively, with 20 bases between them. The CDR3 totals 16 residues. Germline V CDR1 and CDR2: SGHKS, YYEKEE (reference sequence). The CDR3: CASSRRGGGGIYEQYF. CDR3 in DNA: TGTGCCAGCAGCCGGAGGGGGGGCGGAGGGATCTACGAGCAGTACTTC.

V usage is TRBV6-5 and J usage is TRBJ2-2, with 7 bases matching TRBD2. Per the germline V gene, CDR1 is MNHEY and CDR2 is SVGAGI. The length of the CDR3 is 14 residues. J lost 5 bases, V lost 6 bases, and 6 bases had no gene match. For the CDR3, the DNA is TGTGCCAGCAGAGGGCGGGAGAGAACCGGGGAGCTGTTTTTT. Its translation is CASRGRERTGELFF.

J is TRBJ2-1 and V is TRBV7-9; D might be TRBD2 (5 bases). Trimming left V 2 bases short and J 2 bases short, with 10 bases between. Germline V CDR1 and CDR2: SEHNR, FQNEAQ (reference sequence). This CDR3 is built from 15 residues. The chain's CDR3 is CASSLIASPYNEQFF. The CDR3 DNA sequence: TGTGCCAGCAGCTTAATAGCGTCTCCCTACAATGAGCAGTTCTTC.

The CDR3: CASSHPPSGRTLYIYNEQFF. In DNA, the CDR3 is TGCGCCAGCAGCCATCCCCCCAGCGGGAGAACTTTGTACATCTACAATGAGCAGTTCTTC. The chain couples TRBV5-1 to TRBJ2-1, with TRBD2 matching 8 bases. Trimming took 4 bases from V and 3 from J; bases not matched to a gene: 21. Germline lookup yields CDR1 SGHRS and CDR2 YFSETQ. The CDR3 runs 20 residues.

The CDR3 is CASSVGQGAVGELFF. CDR3 nucleotide sequence: TGTGCCAGCAGCGTGGGACAGGGGGCTGTCGGGGAGCTGTTTTTT. This sequence joins TRBV6-6 and TRBJ2-2; 12 bases match TRBD1. The CDR3 has 15 residues. Looked up from germline, CDR1 is MNHNY and CDR2 is SVGAGI (reference sequence). The V and J ends lost 6 bases and 7 bases, in that order; junction bases with no gene match: 6.